This entry concerns a single T cell receptor beta chain. Additional DNA sequences in this sample encode the identical CDR3. These data are taken from a study of T cell changes during pregnancy in multiple sclerosis. Generated by immunoSEQ multiplex PCR, the TCRdb table keeps only in-frame clones and is missing some. The table shows approximately 85,000 clones, with approximately 90% occurring only once. Per the germline V gene, CDR1 is SGDLS and CDR2 is YYNGEE. CDR3 length: 16 residues. V dropped 0 bases and J dropped 0; count of bases not matched to a gene: 4. The sequence derives from a female donor with multiple sclerosis, enrolled in a pregnancy study. Sequenced here: peripheral blood, sampled in the first trimester of pregnancy. The chain joins TRBV9 to TRBJ2-3; 7 nucleotides match TRBD2. The CDR3 bases are TGTGCCAGCAGCGTAGGCCCTAGCGGAAGCACAGATACGCAGTATTTT. This gives the protein CASSVGPSGSTDTQYF.